These T cell receptor beta chains were read from a single sample in a study of blood T cells in healthy people across ages. One entry per CDR3 protein, called by TCRdb with MiXCR from the 5' RACE reads. This table has about a million distinct CDR3 sequences, 40% to 60% appearing once. Material for sequencing was blood. The receptor source for this set is a man aged 25-40 years in good health. CDR3s include the opening cysteine and the closing phenylalanine or tryptophan. The D gene is left open where the match is weak. Only some rows state a clone size, as once, few, many or a class for expanded clones.

D	size	V	J	CDR3	DNA
.	few	TRBV10-2	TRBJ1-6	CASSLTGVDNSPLHF	TGCGCCAGCAGCTTGACAGGAGTCGATAATTCACCCCTCCACTTT
.	few	TRBV28	TRBJ2-4	CASSFDRRAGQGAKNIQYF	TGTGCCAGCAGTTTCGACCGACGCGCGGGTCAGGGGGCCAAAAACATTCAGTACTTC
.	.	TRBV6-2/TRBV6-3	TRBJ2-7	CASSYSNVDLDSTYEQYF	TGTGCCAGCAGTTACTCGAACGTAGACCTGGACAGCACCTACGAGCAGTACTTC
.	.	TRBV21-1	TRBJ1-5	CASSTESDQPQHF	TGTGCCAGCAGCACCGAGAGCGATCAGCCCCAGCATTTT
TRBD1	.	TRBV6-1	TRBJ2-3	CASSTPGQGTDTRYF	TGTGCCAGCAGTACACCGGGACAGGGTACAGATACGCGGTATTTT
.	.	TRBV28	TRBJ2-3	CASSFSGRDTQYF	TGTGCCAGCAGTTTCTCGGGTCGAGATACGCAGTATTTT
TRBD1	.	TRBV5-1	TRBJ2-4	CASSSEGQGTDIQYF	TGCGCCAGCAGCAGCGAAGGACAGGGAACTGACATTCAGTACTTC
.	.	TRBV3-1	TRBJ2-3	CASTHGFGTDTQYF	TGTGCCAGCACCCACGGGTTCGGCACAGATACGCAGTATTTT
.	few	TRBV5-6	TRBJ2-7	CASSLWGARYEQYF	TGTGCCAGCAGCTTGTGGGGGGCGCGTTACGAGCAGTACTTC
.	.	TRBV12-3/TRBV12-4	TRBJ2-5	CASSLILARETQYF	TGTGCCAGCAGTTTAATACTAGCCCGGGAGACCCAGTACTTC
.	few	TRBV7-2	TRBJ1-2	CASSLDSINYGYTF	TGTGCCAGCAGCTTAGACAGTATTAACTATGGCTACACCTTC
.	.	TRBV3-1	TRBJ2-5	CASSQVLEDEQYF	TGTGCCAGCAGCCAAGTACTAGAGGATGAGCAGTACTTC
.	.	TRBV20-1	TRBJ2-1	CSASPAIEQFF	TGCAGTGCTAGTCCGGCGATTGAGCAGTTCTTC
TRBD1	.	TRBV28	TRBJ1-2	CASSLSPGGYGYTF	TGTGCCAGCAGTTTATCCCCAGGGGGATATGGCTACACCTTC
.	.	TRBV3-1	TRBJ1-2	CASSQDGKGWGKNGYTF	TGTGCCAGCAGCCAAGATGGAAAAGGGTGGGGCAAGAATGGCTACACCTTC
TRBD2	.	TRBV6-6	TRBJ2-3	CASTGTSDQTDTQYF	TGTGCCAGCACTGGAACTAGCGACCAAACAGATACGCAGTATTTT
TRBD2	once	TRBV12-3/TRBV12-4	TRBJ2-5	CASRGGDLETQYF	TGTGCCAGCAGGGGAGGGGATTTGGAGACCCAGTACTTC
.	.	TRBV4-1	TRBJ1-6	CASSQDNRFSPLHF	TGCGCCAGCAGCCAAGATAATAGGTTTTCACCCCTCCACTTT
.	few	TRBV28	TRBJ1-2	CASSPAGLYGYTF	TGTGCCAGCAGCCCCGCCGGGTTATATGGCTACACCTTC
TRBD1	few	TRBV12-3/TRBV12-4	TRBJ1-2	CASSFDTGGHYGYTF	TGTGCCAGCAGTTTTGACACAGGGGGTCACTATGGCTACACCTTC
TRBD1	.	TRBV27	TRBJ2-2	CASSFRQGKANGELFF	TGTGCCAGCAGTTTCAGACAGGGGAAGGCTAACGGGGAGCTGTTTTTT
TRBD2	.	TRBV4-2	TRBJ2-3	CASSQGHQLAGGPDTQYF	TGTGCCAGCAGCCAAGGACACCAACTAGCGGGGGGGCCAGATACGCAGTATTTT
.	few	TRBV20-1	TRBJ1-1	CSPPPESNTEAFF	TGCAGCCCCCCCCCGGAATCGAACACTGAAGCTTTCTTT
.	.	TRBV27	TRBJ1-6	CASTRSGVIYNSPLHF	TGTGCCAGCACTCGATCGGGTGTTATTTATAATTCACCCCTCCACTTT
.	.	TRBV3-1	TRBJ1-2	CASSHPSGPTFYGYTF	TGTGCCAGCAGCCATCCCTCCGGGCCGACTTTCTATGGCTACACCTTC
TRBD1	few	TRBV6-5	TRBJ2-3	CASSDRGPVDTQYF	TGTGCCAGCAGCGACAGGGGGCCGGTAGATACGCAGTATTTT
.	.	TRBV20-1	TRBJ2-1	CSAWETNEQFF	TGCAGTGCTTGGGAGACCAATGAGCAGTTCTTC
TRBD1	few	TRBV5-1	TRBJ1-2	CASSLDGRGGLYGYTF	TGCGCCAGCAGCTTGGATGGCAGGGGGGGACTCTATGGCTACACCTTC
.	.	TRBV28	TRBJ1-6	CASSLGRTSSPLHF	TGTGCCAGCAGTCTCGGACGGACGAGTTCACCCCTCCACTTT
.	few	TRBV5-1	TRBJ2-7	CASSVGGETYPYEQYF	TGCGCCAGCAGCGTAGGCGGCGAGACATATCCCTACGAGCAGTACTTC
TRBD2	.	TRBV29-1	TRBJ2-1	CSVVTSRYNEQFF	TGCAGCGTTGTGACTAGCCGCTACAATGAGCAGTTCTTC
.	.	TRBV5-6	TRBJ2-3	CASNRYEGNQPQYF	TGTGCCAGCAACCGATATGAGGGCAATCAGCCCCAGTATTTT
.	.	TRBV6-2/TRBV6-3	TRBJ2-5	CASSYGLVQETQYF	TGTGCCAGCAGTTACGGACTGGTCCAAGAGACCCAGTACTTC
.	.	TRBV20-1	TRBJ2-5	CSPRGADETQYF	TGCAGTCCCCGGGGGGCTGACGAGACCCAGTACTTC
.	.	TRBV4-2	TRBJ1-2	CASSQDLPTGPFYGYTF	TGTGCCAGCAGCCAAGATCTTCCTACAGGGCCTTTCTATGGCTACACCTTC
TRBD2	.	TRBV7-8	TRBJ2-2	CASSLGGGANTGELFF	TGTGCCAGCAGCTTAGGGGGGGGGGCGAACACCGGGGAGCTGTTTTTT
.	.	TRBV10-3	TRBJ2-7	CAISEGSAVASYEQYF	TGTGCCATCAGTGAGGGAAGTGCGGTGGCCTCCTACGAGCAGTACTTC
.	.	TRBV12-5	TRBJ2-1	CASVRRGGLTINKQFF	TGTGCTAGTGTCCGGAGAGGGGGGCTAACAATAAACAAGCAGTTCTTC
TRBD2	.	TRBV11-2	TRBJ2-1	CASSLTSGGRFF	TGTGCCAGCAGCTTAACTAGCGGCGGGCGGTTCTTC
TRBD1	.	TRBV5-6	TRBJ2-1	CASSFGQGVLHEQFF	TGTGCCAGCAGCTTCGGACAGGGAGTCCTCCATGAGCAGTTCTTC
TRBD1	.	TRBV25-1	TRBJ2-7	CASSSPVWDRASYEQYF	TGTGCCAGCAGTTCCCCCGTATGGGACAGGGCCTCCTACGAGCAGTACTTC
TRBD1	.	TRBV20-1	TRBJ2-7	CSVHRAGGSYEQYF	TGCAGTGTGCATAGGGCAGGGGGATCCTACGAGCAGTACTTC
.	few	TRBV6-1	TRBJ2-1	CASSEQRGTSYNEQFF	TGTGCCAGCAGTGAACAGAGGGGAACCTCCTACAATGAGCAGTTCTTC
.	.	TRBV6-4	TRBJ2-3	CASSQSGGPDTQYF	TGTGCCAGCAGCCAATCCGGGGGGCCAGATACGCAGTATTTT
TRBD2	.	TRBV7-3	TRBJ2-2	CASSLPSTSGGTGELFF	TGTGCCAGCAGCTTACCCTCGACTAGCGGGGGGACCGGGGAGCTGTTTTTT
.	.	TRBV25-1	TRBJ2-5	CATKGPASKTQYF	TGTGCCACCAAGGGACCAGCGAGCAAGACCCAGTACTTC
.	.	TRBV7-8	TRBJ2-5	CASSLLGEIEETQYF	TGTGCCAGCAGCCTACTCGGTGAGATCGAAGAGACCCAGTACTTC
.	few	TRBV5-1	TRBJ2-3	CASSLDGTPGTDTQYF	TGCGCCAGCAGCTTGGATGGTACGCCAGGCACAGATACGCAGTATTTT
.	.	TRBV20-1	TRBJ2-3	CSASRQDTQYF	TGCAGTGCTAGCCGCCAGGATACGCAGTATTTT
TRBD1	.	TRBV29-1	TRBJ2-6	CSVGQGSGANVLTF	TGCAGCGTTGGACAGGGATCTGGGGCCAACGTCCTGACTTTC
.	.	TRBV6-6	TRBJ2-2	CAVPAAAGANTGELFF	TGTGCCGTCCCGGCGGCGGCAGGCGCGAACACCGGGGAGCTGTTTTTT
TRBD1	few	TRBV6-2/TRBV6-3	TRBJ2-6	CASRKGASGANVLTF	TGTGCCAGCCGTAAGGGGGCCTCTGGGGCCAACGTCCTGACTTTC
TRBD2	.	TRBV27	TRBJ2-5	CASSNSGIEETQYF	TGTGCCAGCAGCAATAGCGGGATAGAAGAGACCCAGTACTTC
.	.	TRBV29-1	TRBJ1-4	CSVEETWALGEKLFF	TGCAGCGTTGAAGAGACTTGGGCTCTGGGCGAAAAACTGTTTTTT